Each of the 17 T cell receptor beta chains below was sequenced from the same sample in a study of blood T cell repertoires in COVID-19. Generated by immunoSEQ multiplex PCR, the TCRdb table keeps only in-frame clones and is missing some. The sample carries fewer than 200,000 clones, about 83% recorded once. Specimen: peripheral blood. The receptors come from a woman in her 70s with COVID-19, enrolled during active disease.

This chain uses TRBV20-1 with TRBJ2-5; D unclear. CDR3 length: 10 amino acids. From germline, CDR1 is DFQATT and CDR2 SNEGSKA (reference sequence). V shed 6 bases and J shed 2 bases, with 4 bases lying between them. The CDR3 protein is CSAEQETQYF. In DNA, the CDR3 is TGCAGTGCCGAGCAAGAGACCCAGTACTTC.

This chain connects TRBV30 to TRBJ1-5; possible D gene TRBD1, 5 bases. Looked up from germline, CDR1 is GTSNPN and CDR2 is SVGIG (reference sequence). This CDR3 is 15 amino acids long. Trimming shortened V by 3 bases and J by 0 bases, and 12 bases separated the two germline ends. The CDR3 sequence: CAWSLGHLSNQPQHF. The CDR3 nucleotides read TGTGCCTGGAGCCTTGGACACCTTAGCAATCAGCCCCAGCATTTT.

This clone was seen a single time. The rearrangement uses TRBV28 and TRBJ1-5; a possible D gene is TRBD1 (6 bases). This CDR3 has 14 residues. CDR1 MDHEN and CDR2 SYDVKM come from the germline V gene. Deletions cut 2 bases from V and 9 bases from J, with 14 bases between. Here the CDR3 DNA reads TGTGCCAGCAGTTTAAGGACAGCTCAGGGGCCCCAGCATTTT. It is translated as CASSLRTAQGPQHF.

This chain joins TRBV30 and TRBJ2-1; a weak D match, TRBD2 (5 bases). Germline V gives CDR1 GTSNPN, CDR2 SVGIG (reference sequence). Trimming pared 4 bases from V and 8 bases from J, leaving 18 bases between. CDR3 length: 14 residues. DNA of the CDR3: TGTGCCTGGAAGTGGAGGAACCCGAGGGATGAGCAGTTCTTC. Residues: CAWKWRNPRDEQFF.

The chain has TRBV4-1 and TRBJ2-1; TRBD2 is a possible D gene (5 bases). Trimming removed 4 bases from V and 6 bases from J, with 16 bases in between. Germline V gene data show CDR1 as MGHRA and CDR2 as YSYEKL. The CDR3 totals 15 residues. In DNA form, the CDR3 reads TGCGCCAGCAGCCCAACCCTTAACGGGGTCAATGAGCAGTTCTTC. Its translation is CASSPTLNGVNEQFF.

The genes are TRBV10-3 and TRBJ2-2; 11 nucleotides agree with TRBD2. Germline CDR1 ENHRY, CDR2 SYGVKD. The CDR3 has 17 residues. V shed 8 bases, J shed 1 base, and the junction held 9 bases outside the gene matches. The CDR3 DNA sequence: TGTGCCATCCGGGGCCGGACTAGCGGGTTGAACACCGGGGAGCTGTTTTTT. Translation gives CAIRGRTSGLNTGELFF.

This chain links TRBV6-5 with TRBJ1-1; TRBD1 is a possible D gene (6 bases). The V gene's germline CDR1 is MNHEY and CDR2 SVGAGI. The germline V and J ends were trimmed by 2 bases and 1 base, with 11 bases remaining between them. There are 15 residues in the CDR3. CDR3 loop: CASSYVQGTNTEAFF. DNA of the CDR3: TGTGCCAGCAGTTACGTCCAGGGGACGAACACTGAAGCTTTCTTT.

This chain links TRBV30 with TRBJ1-5; the D is unclear. The CDR3 runs 13 residues. With 0 bases removed from V and 7 bases from J, the gap between germline ends came to 10 bases. CDR1 and CDR2 (germline): GTSNPN, SVGIG (reference sequence). The CDR3 reads CAWSVRGEQPQHF. Here the CDR3 DNA reads TGTGCCTGGAGTGTACGGGGAGAACAGCCCCAGCATTTT.

J is TRBJ2-2 and V is TRBV2, with TRBD2 as a possible D gene (7 bases). Germline V gene lookup returns CDR1 SNHLY and CDR2 FYNNEI. This CDR3 region has 14 residues. Trimming took 7 bases from V and 6 from J, leaving 15 bases between them. The CDR3 is CASNIGGGPGELFF. CDR3 coding DNA: TGTGCCAGCAACATAGGGGGAGGGCCCGGGGAGCTGTTTTTT.

The chain is built from TRBV20-1 and TRBJ2-7, with TRBD2 matching over 11 bases. Germline lookup yields CDR1 DFQATT and CDR2 SNEGSKA (reference sequence). After removal of 3 bases from V and 5 bases from J, the junction contained 15 bases not matched to a gene. This CDR3 is 17 amino acids long. The CDR3 loop reads CSASWVGTSGVLDEQYF. In nucleotides, the CDR3 is TGCAGTGCTAGTTGGGTCGGGACTAGCGGAGTTCTCGACGAGCAGTACTTC.

The genes are TRBV7-9 and TRBJ2-2; D is undetermined. Germline CDR1 reads SEHNR; CDR2 reads FQNEAQ (reference sequence). Trimming removed 3 bases from V and 8 bases from J, with 4 bases in between. The CDR3 has 11 amino acids. This CDR3 reads CASSFEGELFF. In DNA form, the CDR3 reads TGTGCCAGCAGCTTCGAGGGGGAGCTGTTTTTT.

This clone was observed once. The genes are TRBV15 and TRBJ1-2; D not resolved. Germline CDR1 is LNHNV and CDR2 is YYDKDF (reference sequence). This CDR3 is 14 amino acids long. V dropped 0 bases and J dropped 6 bases, with 11 bases sitting between them. Here the CDR3 reads CATSRDTGSNGYTF. The CDR3 bases are TGTGCCACCAGCAGAGATACGGGGAGCAATGGCTACACCTTC. The full variable domain, its missing parts supplied by reference TRBV15 and TRBJ1-2, is DAMVIQNPRYQVTQFGKPVTLSCSQTLNHNVMYWYQQKSSQAPKLLFHYYDKDFNNEADTPDNFQSRRPNTSFCFLDIRSPGLGDTAMYLCATSRDTGSNGYTFGSGTRLTVV.

This chain links TRBV6-6 with TRBJ1-1; D gene unclear. Germline V gives CDR1 MNHNY, CDR2 SVGAGI (reference sequence). This CDR3 has 12 residues. The V end was cut by 6 bases, the J end by 7 bases, with 12 bases between. CDR3 in DNA: TGTGCCAGCAGCCTACAGAGAAATGAAGCTTTCTTT. It yields the protein CASSLQRNEAFF.

This chain connects TRBV19 to TRBJ2-1; 8 bases are a match to TRBD2. Unmatched junction bases numbered 5, after V lost 5 bases and J lost 2 bases. There are 15 residues in the CDR3. The V gene's germline CDR1 is LNHDA and CDR2 SQIVND (reference sequence). The CDR3 DNA reads as TGTGCCAGTAGTCAGAGCGGGAGTACCTACAATGAGCAGTTCTTC. Translated: CASSQSGSTYNEQFF.

This clone was seen only a few times. The V gene is TRBV7-2, the J gene TRBJ2-7; D gene unclear. The CDR3 has 13 amino acids. V dropped 1 base and J dropped 1 base, with 5 bases sitting between them. Germline V gene sequence: CDR1 SGHTA, CDR2 FQGNSA. The CDR3: CASSLDRSYEQYF. CDR3 sequence (DNA): TGTGCCAGCAGCTTAGATAGATCCTACGAGCAGTACTTC.

CDR3 coding DNA: TGTGCCAGCAGTTTTCTGGGGCCCTCCTACGAGCAGTACTTC. Translation gives CASSFLGPSYEQYF. This rearrangement joins TRBV27 to TRBJ2-7, with a tentative D call TRBD1 (5 bases). The ends were cut back, 3 bases at V and 0 bases at J, with 9 bases in the middle. The CDR3 length is 14 residues. Germline V gives CDR1 MNHEY, CDR2 SMNVEV (reference sequence).

This clone was picked up one time. The chain couples TRBV2 to TRBJ2-5; weak D call: TRBD1 (5 bases). Germline assignment: CDR1 SNHLY and CDR2 FYNNEI. CDR3 length equals 13 residues. V was cut by 6 bases and J by 1 base, with 9 bases left in between. The CDR3 sequence: CASSADSQETQYF. The DNA for the CDR3 is TGTGCCAGCAGCGCCGACAGCCAAGAGACCCAGTACTTC.